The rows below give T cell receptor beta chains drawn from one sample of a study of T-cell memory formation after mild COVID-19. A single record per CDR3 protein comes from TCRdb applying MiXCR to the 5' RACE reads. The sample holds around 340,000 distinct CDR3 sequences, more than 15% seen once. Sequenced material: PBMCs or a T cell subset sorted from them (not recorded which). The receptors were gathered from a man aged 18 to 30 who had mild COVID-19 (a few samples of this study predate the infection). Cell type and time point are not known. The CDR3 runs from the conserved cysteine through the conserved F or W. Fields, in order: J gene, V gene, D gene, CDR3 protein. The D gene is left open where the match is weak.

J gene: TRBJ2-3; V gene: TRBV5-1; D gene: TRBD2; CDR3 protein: CASSFFVAGGPDTQYF
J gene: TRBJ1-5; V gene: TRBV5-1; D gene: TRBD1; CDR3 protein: CASSYTSGGQPQHF
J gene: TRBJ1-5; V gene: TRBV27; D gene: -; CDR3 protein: CASSPQYPQPQHF
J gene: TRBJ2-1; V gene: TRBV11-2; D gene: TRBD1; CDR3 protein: CASSFGDSGGDEQFF
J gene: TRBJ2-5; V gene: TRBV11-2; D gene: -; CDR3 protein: CASSLRALYQETQYF
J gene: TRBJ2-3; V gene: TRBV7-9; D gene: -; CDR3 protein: CASSSARGAPGDTQYF
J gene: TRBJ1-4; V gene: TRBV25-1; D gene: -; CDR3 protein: CASSRSSGANEKLFF
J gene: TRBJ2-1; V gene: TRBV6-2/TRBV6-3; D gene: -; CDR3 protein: CASSYHVLDQDGQFF
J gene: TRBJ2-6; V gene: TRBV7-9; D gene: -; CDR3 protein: CASSSSIRDISAGANVLTF
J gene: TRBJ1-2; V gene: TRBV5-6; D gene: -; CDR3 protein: CASSLGEGSIYGYTF
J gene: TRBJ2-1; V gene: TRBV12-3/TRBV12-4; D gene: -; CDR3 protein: CASTLFRDDNEQFF
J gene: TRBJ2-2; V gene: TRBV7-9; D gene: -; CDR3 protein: CASSLDGTDPGELFF
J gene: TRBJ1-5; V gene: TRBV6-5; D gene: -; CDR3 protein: CASNTGPNQPQHF
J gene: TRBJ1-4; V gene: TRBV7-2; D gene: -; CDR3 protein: CASSLVGSNEKLFF
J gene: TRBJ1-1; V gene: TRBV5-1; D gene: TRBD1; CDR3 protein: CASSYLTGGTEAFF
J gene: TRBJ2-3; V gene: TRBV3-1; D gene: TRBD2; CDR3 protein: CASSAHLAGGLDTQYF